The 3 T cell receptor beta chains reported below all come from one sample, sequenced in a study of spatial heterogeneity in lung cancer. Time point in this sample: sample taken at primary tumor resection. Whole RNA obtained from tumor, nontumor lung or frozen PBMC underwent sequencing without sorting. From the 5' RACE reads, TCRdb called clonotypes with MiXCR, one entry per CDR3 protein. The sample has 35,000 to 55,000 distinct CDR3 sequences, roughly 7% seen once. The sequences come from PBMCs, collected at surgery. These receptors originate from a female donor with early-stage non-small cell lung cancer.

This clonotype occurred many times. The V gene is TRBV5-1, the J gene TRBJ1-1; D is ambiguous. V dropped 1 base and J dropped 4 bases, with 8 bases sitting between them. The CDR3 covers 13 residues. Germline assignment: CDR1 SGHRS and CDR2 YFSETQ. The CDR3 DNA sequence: TGCGCCAGCAGCTTGCAACCAACCACTGAAGCTTTCTTT. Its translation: CASSLQPTTEAFF.

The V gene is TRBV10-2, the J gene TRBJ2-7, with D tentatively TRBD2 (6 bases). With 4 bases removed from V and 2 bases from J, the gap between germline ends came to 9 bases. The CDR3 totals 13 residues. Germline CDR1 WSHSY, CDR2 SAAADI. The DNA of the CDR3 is TGCGCCAGCAGTGGGAGGGCCCCCTACGAGCAGTACTTC. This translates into CASSGRAPYEQYF.

The CDR3 sequence is CASSSPGQGLARGSFGELFF. DNA of the CDR3: TGTGCCAGCAGTTCGCCGGGACAGGGTTTAGCGAGGGGTTCTTTTGGGGAGCTGTTTTTT. V usage is TRBV27 and J usage is TRBJ2-2; 9 positions agree with TRBD1. Unmatched junction bases numbered 23, after V lost 4 bases and J lost 8 bases. CDR1 MNHEY and CDR2 SMNVEV come from the germline V gene (reference sequence). The CDR3 is 20 residues long.